This T cell receptor beta chain stems from a study of T cell changes during pregnancy in multiple sclerosis. The CDR3 loop spans 16 amino acids. Per the germline V gene, CDR1 is SGHTA and CDR2 is FQGTGA. V lost 1 base to trimming and J lost 6 bases, with 16 bases between them. Clones were sequenced by immunoSEQ multiplex PCR, and TCRdb holds only the in-frame ones, with some missing. This table holds 35,000 to 50,000 clones, about 88% found once. The sample in question was CD4+ T cells from peripheral blood mononuclear cells, obtained in the second trimester of pregnancy. The rearrangement joins TRBV7-3 to TRBJ2-1; D might be TRBD2 (5 bases). The source of this sequence is a female donor with multiple sclerosis, enrolled in a pregnancy study. The CDR3 nucleotides are TGTGCCAGCAGCTTAAGATCCGGGAATCGCCCCAATGAGCAGTTCTTC. Amino acid sequence: CASSLRSGNRPNEQFF.